Presented here are 4 T cell receptor beta chains from one specimen sequenced in a study of cytomegalovirus exposure and HLA in healthy donors. 60 Vbeta and 13 Jbeta primers were used in PCR. Clones were sequenced by immunoSEQ multiplex PCR, and TCRdb holds only the in-frame ones, with some missing. The sample carries about 210,000 clones, about 81% recorded once. The sequenced sample was PBMCs. The source is a man aged 35 to 55 in good health and CMV-seropositive.

The V call is TRBV5-1, the J call TRBJ1-1; 8 nucleotides line up with TRBD1. Germline CDR1 is SGHRS and CDR2 is YFSETQ. V lost 2 bases and J lost 6; bases outside the gene matches: 6. The CDR3 spans 14 residues. CDR3 sequence (DNA): TGCGCCAGCAGCTTCGATATCAGGGGGCCTGAAGCTTTCTTT. It yields the protein CASSFDIRGPEAFF. The full variable domain, its missing parts supplied by reference TRBV5-1 and TRBJ1-1, is KAGVTQTPRYLIKTRGQQVTLSCSPISGHRSVSWYQQTPGQGLQFLFEYFSETQRNKGNFPGRFSGRQFSNSRSEMNVSTLELGDSALYLCASSFDIRGPEAFFGQGTRLTVV.

CDR3 loop: CASSIGLAGGETQYF. For the CDR3, the DNA is TGTGCCAGTAGTATCGGACTAGCGGGGGGGGAGACCCAGTACTTC. The chain joins TRBV19 to TRBJ2-5; TRBD2 matches 15 bases. Germline CDR1 is LNHDA and CDR2 is SQIVND (reference sequence). The CDR3 covers 15 residues. Unmatched junction bases numbered 1, after V lost 3 bases and J lost 5 bases.

The chain is built from TRBV29-1 and TRBJ1-2, with 11 bases that match TRBD1. V shed 7 bases and J 4 bases; nucleotides not matched to a gene: 5. The CDR3 has 13 residues. CDR1 and CDR2 (germline): SQVTM, ANQGSEA. The CDR3 bases are TGCAGCGGGACCGGGACAGGGGGCTATGGCTACACCTTC. This encodes CSGTGTGGYGYTF.

The V gene is TRBV7-9, the J gene TRBJ2-2; TRBD2 agrees at 11 bases. Germline CDR1 SEHNR, CDR2 FQNEAQ (reference sequence). V trimming: 5 bases; J trimming: 5 bases; junction bases outside the gene matches: 4. The CDR3 spans 15 residues. The CDR3 spells CASSEGLAATGELFF. The CDR3 DNA follows: TGTGCCAGCAGCGAGGGACTAGCGGCGACCGGGGAGCTGTTTTTT. The full variable domain, rest sourced from reference TRBV7-9 and TRBJ2-2, is DTGVSQNPRHKITKRGQNVTFRCDPISEHNRLYWYRQTLGQGPEFLTYFQNEAQLEKSRLLSDRFSAERPKGSFSTLEIQRTEQGDSAMYLCASSEGLAATGELFFGEGSRLTVL.